A single sample is the source of the 25 T cell receptor beta chains below, sequenced in a study of T cells in Graves' hyperthyroidism and ophthalmopathy (dated by TCRdb to between 2018 and 2021). The library was built by means of multiplex PCR. The data were produced on an Illumina HiSeq 2000. Amplification of TCR beta CDR3 regions was carried out from RNA transcripts. For the first round of RT-PCR on the TCR CDR3, the HTBI primer set was used together with the Qiagen OneStep RT-PCR kit. In TCRdb, the public reads were trimmed at Q25 with fastp and aligned with MiXCR, with productive beta chains retained. CDR3 protein sequences are deduplicated, and each keeps its most common genes and DNA. A total of 490,000 or so distinct CDR3 sequences appear in this sample, 40% to 50% of them only once. The top ten clonotypes cover around two fifths of the sample. The material sequenced was peripheral blood or thyroid tissue (not recorded which). The receptors here all came from an adult woman with Graves' disease, either hyperthyroidism or ophthalmopathy (not recorded which).

This clonotype appeared once. The chain recombines TRBV20-1 with TRBJ2-5, with TRBD2 as a possible D gene (6 bases). The ends were cut back, 5 bases at V and 3 bases at J, with 13 bases in the middle. CDR1 and CDR2 (germline): DFQATT, SNEGSKA (reference sequence). The CDR3 runs to 13 residues. DNA of the CDR3: TGCAGTGCTGTGGGGATAGCGGAAGAGACCCAGTACTTC. Residues: CSAVGIAEETQYF.

This clonotype was counted ten times or more. The J gene is TRBJ1-5, the V gene TRBV2, with D maybe TRBD1 (6 bases). The CDR3 extends over 15 amino acids. CDR1 and CDR2 from the germline V gene are SNHLY and FYNNEI. V lost 0 bases and J 3 bases, leaving 9 bases between the germline ends. Written as DNA, the CDR3 is TGTGCCAGCAGTGAAGCCTGGGGGGCCAATCAGCCCCAGCATTTT. Its translation: CASSEAWGANQPQHF.

This clonotype was seen a single time. CDR3 sequence: CASKVLGANYGYTF. CDR3 in DNA: TGTGCCAGCAAGGTTCTGGGTGCTAACTATGGCTACACCTTC. This rearrangement joins TRBV28 to TRBJ1-2; D is uncertain. V lost 7 bases and J lost 0, with 12 bases in between. The germline gives CDR1 MDHEN, CDR2 SYDVKM. There are 14 residues in the CDR3.

A single count supports this clonotype. Written as DNA, the CDR3 is TGTGCCAGCAGTGTCGGGCAGGGGGCGAACACCGGGGAGCCCCAGCATTTT. It is translated as CASSVGQGANTGEPQHF. V usage is TRBV2 and J usage is TRBJ1-5, with TRBD1 matching 8 bases. V dropped 4 bases and J dropped 8; count of bases not matched to a gene: 16. The CDR3 loop spans 17 amino acids. Germline V lookup: CDR1 SNHLY, CDR2 FYNNEI.

The rearrangement links TRBV9 to TRBJ1-5; TRBD1 is a possible D gene (6 bases). The CDR3 runs to 15 residues. Germline V gives CDR1 SGDLS, CDR2 YYNGEE. V was shortened by 0 bases and J by 9 bases, with 16 bases between the two germline ends. The CDR3 region has the DNA TGTGCCAGCAGCGTAGACGGCTCGACAGGTCGGCCCCAGCATTTT. It translates to CASSVDGSTGRPQHF.

This sequence joins TRBV7-3 and TRBJ2-5; 10 bases are a match to TRBD2. This CDR3 contains 14 residues. CDR1 and CDR2 (germline): SGHTA, FQGTGA. V was pared by 2 bases and J by 5 bases, with 2 bases of the junction left unmatched. CDR3 bases: TGTGCCAGCAGCTTACAAGCGGGAGGGGAGACCCAGTACTTC. Protein sequence: CASSLQAGGETQYF. Full variable domain (remainder filled in from reference TRBV7-3 and TRBJ2-5): GAGVSQTPSNKVTEKGKYVELRCDPISGHTALYWYRQSLGQGPEFLIYFQGTGAADDSGLPNDRFFAVRPEGSVSTLKIQRTERGDSAVYLCASSLQAGGETQYFGPGTRLLVL.

The chain has TRBV2 and TRBJ1-2; possible D gene TRBD1, 5 bases. The CDR3 consists of 12 residues. Trimming left V 4 bases short and J 10 bases short, with 13 bases between. Germline CDR1 is SNHLY and CDR2 is FYNNEI. This CDR3 is CASSVSRELYTF. CDR3 nucleotide sequence: TGTGCCAGCAGTGTTTCCAGGGAGCTCTACACCTTC. Drawing the rest from reference TRBV2 and TRBJ1-2, the complete variable domain is EPEVTQTPSHQVTQMGQEVILRCVPISNHLYFYWYRQILGQKVEFLVSFYNNEISEKSEIFDDQFSVERPDGSNFTLKIRSTKLEDSAMYFCASSVSRELYTFGSGTRLTVV.

The rearrangement uses TRBV4-3 and TRBJ1-6; D perhaps matches TRBD1 (5 bases). Germline V gene lookup returns CDR1 LGHNA and CDR2 YSLEER. The CDR3 sequence is 14 residues long. V was cut by 0 bases and J by 9 bases, with 9 bases left in between. The CDR3 DNA reads as TGCGCCAGCAGCCAAGAAGGGGCCGTTTCACCCCTCCACTTT. Translation gives CASSQEGAVSPLHF.

The chain carries TRBV15 and TRBJ1-5; maybe TRBD1 (5 bases). This CDR3 region has 15 residues. Germline assignment: CDR1 LNHNV and CDR2 YYDKDF (reference sequence). Trimming stripped 3 bases from V and 2 bases from J, with 11 bases between. This chain's CDR3 is CATSSLEGGNQPQHF. The CDR3 coding sequence is TGTGCCACCAGCAGCTTGGAAGGGGGCAATCAGCCCCAGCATTTT.

The DNA for the CDR3 is TGCAGTGCTAGGGCAGGGGCTAGGAACACTGAAGCTTTCTTT. Its translation is CSARAGARNTEAFF. The J gene is TRBJ1-1, the V gene TRBV20-1, with TRBD1 as a possible D gene (6 bases). Germline V gene lookup returns CDR1 DFQATT and CDR2 SNEGSKA (reference sequence). Trimming stripped 3 bases from V and 1 base from J, with 12 bases between. The CDR3 is 14 residues long.

This clonotype occurred a few times. The chain couples TRBV3-1 to TRBJ1-5; D call uncertain. CDR1 LGHDT and CDR2 YNNKEL come from the germline V gene (reference sequence). The CDR3 loop spans 14 amino acids. Trimming left V 1 base short and J 2 bases short, with 6 bases between. In nucleotides, the CDR3 is TGTGCCAGCAGCCAAGCCTGGGGCAATCAGCCCCAGCATTTT. Amino acids: CASSQAWGNQPQHF.

V and J are TRBV10-2 and TRBJ2-7; possibly TRBD1 or TRBD2 for D (5 bases each). This CDR3 is 11 amino acids long. Trimming removed 1 base from V and 13 bases from J, with 11 bases in between. Germline V gene lookup returns CDR1 WSHSY and CDR2 SAAADI. The CDR3 reads CASSELGEIYF. DNA of the CDR3: TGCGCCAGCAGTGAGTTGGGGGAAATTTACTTC.

This clonotype has more than one count but fewer than ten. V usage is TRBV7-9 and J usage is TRBJ1-1, with D hard to call. The CDR3 has 14 amino acids. The germline V and J ends were trimmed by 1 base and 6 bases, with 12 bases remaining between them. Germline V gives CDR1 SEHNR, CDR2 FQNEAQ (reference sequence). The CDR3 coding sequence is TGTGCCAGCAGCTTAGACCACCCCGGGTCTGAAGCTTTCTTT. It codes for CASSLDHPGSEAFF.

As DNA, the CDR3 is TGCAGCGTTGAAGTCAGGGAGAACACCGGGGAGCTGTTTTTT. This encodes CSVEVRENTGELFF. This sequence joins TRBV29-1 and TRBJ2-2, with TRBD1 as a possible D gene (5 bases). Trimming took 1 base from V and 1 from J, leaving 7 bases between them. The CDR3 spans 14 residues. Germline CDR1 is SQVTM and CDR2 is ANQGSEA.

This clonotype has ten or more counts. The CDR3 coding sequence is TGTGCCAGCAGTAACAGGGTCTCCTACGAGCAGTACTTC. Translation gives CASSNRVSYEQYF. The genes are TRBV12-3 or TRBV12-4 and TRBJ2-7, with D possibly matching TRBD1 (6 bases). CDR3 size: 13 residues. V was clipped by 5 bases and J by 0 bases, with 8 bases between them.

This chain connects TRBV2 to TRBJ2-2; perhaps TRBD1 as D (6 bases). The CDR3 is made up of 14 amino acids. Germline-derived CDR1 and CDR2 are SNHLY and FYNNEI. The germline V and J ends were trimmed by 6 bases and 4 bases, with 12 bases remaining between them. In DNA, the CDR3 is TGTGCCAGCAGCGAGGGACATTCCACCGGGGAGCTGTTTTTT. Translated, it gives CASSEGHSTGELFF.

This clonotype has only a few counts. V is TRBV7-9 and J is TRBJ2-7; 8 bases are shared with TRBD2. Trimming at V came to 8 bases and at J to 4 bases, leaving 16 bases not matched to a gene. CDR1 and CDR2 (germline): SEHNR, FQNEAQ (reference sequence). This CDR3 is built from 16 residues. In nucleotides, the CDR3 is TGTGCCAGCTCCCCTCAGGGTACCGGGACTAGTTACGAGCAGTACTTC. Its translation is CASSPQGTGTSYEQYF.

The chain uses TRBV29-1 and TRBJ1-1; D unclear. CDR1 SQVTM and CDR2 ANQGSEA come from the germline V gene. The CDR3 has 14 residues. The V end lost 2 bases, the J end lost 5 bases, and 15 bases lay between the germline ends. The CDR3 coding sequence is TGCAGCGTTGAATTGGGGAGTTCGGGTACTGAAGCTTTCTTT. Protein: CSVELGSSGTEAFF.

This clonotype was counted a few times. The chain recombines TRBV7-9 with TRBJ1-2; D possibly corresponds to TRBD1 (5 bases). Germline V CDR1 and CDR2: SEHNR, FQNEAQ (reference sequence). The CDR3 spans 14 residues. Trimming took off 5 bases at V and 8 bases at J, with 18 bases between the two ends. Here the CDR3 DNA reads TGTGCCAGCAGCCCTGATGCAGGGTTGGGAGGCTACACCTTC. The encoded protein is CASSPDAGLGGYTF.

This clonotype was detected ten times or more. The V call is TRBV29-1, the J call TRBJ2-2; 8 nucleotides match TRBD2. Germline loops: CDR1 SQVTM, CDR2 ANQGSEA. J was trimmed by 4 bases and V by 5 bases; bases with no gene match: 15. The CDR3 consists of 17 residues. In DNA form, the CDR3 reads TGCAGCGTTTCACCCGGCGGCGGGACTAGTATCACCGGGGAGCTGTTTTTT. This gives the protein CSVSPGGGTSITGELFF.

The chain employs TRBV10-3 and TRBJ1-2; unclear D gene. Trimming took 6 bases from V and 3 from J, leaving 11 bases between them. This CDR3 region has 13 residues. The germline CDR1 and CDR2 sequences are ENHRY and SYGVKD. The CDR3 is CAIRSTLYYGYTF. For the CDR3, the DNA is TGTGCCATCAGGTCGACACTCTACTATGGCTACACCTTC.

The genes are TRBV5-1 and TRBJ2-5; 8 bases fit TRBD1. The CDR3 extends over 16 amino acids. The germline V gene encodes CDR1 SGHRS and CDR2 YFSETQ. Trimming removed 0 bases from V and 5 bases from J; junction bases left unmatched: 9. The CDR3 region has the DNA TGCGCCAGCAGCTTGGACTCAGGGGGCCGGACGGAGACCCAGTACTTC. Translation gives CASSLDSGGRTETQYF.

This sequence joins TRBV7-9 and TRBJ1-1; 11 bases line up with TRBD1. V was clipped by 5 bases and J by 7 bases; unmatched bases: 6. Germline values: CDR1 SEHNR, CDR2 FQNEAQ (reference sequence). CDR3 length: 14 amino acids. The CDR3 nucleotides are TGTGCCAGCAGCAGGGACAGGGGGACGAATGAAGCTTTCTTT. Translating gives CASSRDRGTNEAFF.

The V and J genes are TRBV4-3 and TRBJ2-7; D gene uncertain. This CDR3 region has 15 residues. Germline V gene data show CDR1 as LGHNA and CDR2 as YSLEER. Trimming removed 0 bases from V and 0 bases from J, with 9 bases in between. CDR3 sequence reads: CASSQDLRFSYEQYF. CDR3 bases: TGCGCCAGCAGCCAAGATCTAAGGTTCTCCTACGAGCAGTACTTC.

This clonotype was recorded at least ten times. V usage is TRBV9 and J usage is TRBJ1-5, with no clear D. Trimming pared 0 bases from V and 1 base from J, leaving 8 bases between. The CDR3 runs to 15 residues. CDR1 is SGDLS and CDR2 is YYNGEE in the germline V gene. The CDR3 nucleotides are TGTGCCAGCAGCGTAGACGCACAGAGCAATCAGCCCCAGCATTTT. This codes for CASSVDAQSNQPQHF.